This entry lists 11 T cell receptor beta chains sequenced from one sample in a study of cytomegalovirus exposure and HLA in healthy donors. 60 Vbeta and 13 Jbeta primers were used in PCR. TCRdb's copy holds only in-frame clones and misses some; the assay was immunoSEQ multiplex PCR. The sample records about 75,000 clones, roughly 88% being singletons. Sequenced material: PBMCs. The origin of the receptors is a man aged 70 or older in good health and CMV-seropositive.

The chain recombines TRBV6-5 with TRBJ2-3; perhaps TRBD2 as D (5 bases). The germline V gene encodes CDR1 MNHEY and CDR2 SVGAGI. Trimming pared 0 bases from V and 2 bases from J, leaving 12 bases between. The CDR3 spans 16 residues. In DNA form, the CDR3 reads TGTGCCAGCAGTTACTCGAGAGGGCCCACCACAGATACGCAGTATTTT. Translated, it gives CASSYSRGPTTDTQYF.

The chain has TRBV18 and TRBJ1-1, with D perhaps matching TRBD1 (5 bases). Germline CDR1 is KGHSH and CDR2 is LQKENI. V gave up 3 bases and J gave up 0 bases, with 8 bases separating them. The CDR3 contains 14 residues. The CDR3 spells CASSPLDMNTEAFF. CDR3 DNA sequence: TGTGCCAGCTCACCTCTGGACATGAACACTGAAGCTTTCTTT.

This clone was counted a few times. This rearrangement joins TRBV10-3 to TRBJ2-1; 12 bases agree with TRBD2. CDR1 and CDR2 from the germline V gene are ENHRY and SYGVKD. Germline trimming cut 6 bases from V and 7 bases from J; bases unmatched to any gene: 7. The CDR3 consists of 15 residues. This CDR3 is CAIRASGGAGNEQFF. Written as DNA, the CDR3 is TGTGCCATCAGGGCTAGCGGGGGGGCCGGGAATGAGCAGTTCTTC.

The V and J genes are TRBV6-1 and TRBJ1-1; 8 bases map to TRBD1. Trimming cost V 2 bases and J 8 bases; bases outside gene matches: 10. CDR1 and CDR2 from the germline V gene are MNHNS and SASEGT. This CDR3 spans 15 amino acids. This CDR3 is CASSELDRVAGEAFF. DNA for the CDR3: TGTGCCAGCAGTGAACTGGACAGGGTGGCGGGAGAAGCTTTCTTT.

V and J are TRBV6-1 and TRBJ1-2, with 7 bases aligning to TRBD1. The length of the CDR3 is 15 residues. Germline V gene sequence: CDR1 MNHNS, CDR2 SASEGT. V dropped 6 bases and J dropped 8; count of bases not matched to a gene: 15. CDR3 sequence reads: CASSYQDRVLRGYTF. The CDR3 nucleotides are TGTGCCAGCAGCTACCAAGACAGGGTACTGCGCGGCTACACCTTC.

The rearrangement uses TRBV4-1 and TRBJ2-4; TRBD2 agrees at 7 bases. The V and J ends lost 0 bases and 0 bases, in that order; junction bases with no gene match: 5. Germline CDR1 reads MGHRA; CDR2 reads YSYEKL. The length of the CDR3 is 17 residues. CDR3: CASSQDRGEIAKNIQYF. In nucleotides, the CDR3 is TGCGCCAGCAGCCAAGATCGGGGGGAAATAGCCAAAAACATTCAGTACTTC.

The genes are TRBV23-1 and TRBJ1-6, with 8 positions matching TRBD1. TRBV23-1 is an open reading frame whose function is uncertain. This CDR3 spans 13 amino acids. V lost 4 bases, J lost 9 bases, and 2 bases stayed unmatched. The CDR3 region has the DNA TGCGCCAGCAGTCCCGGGACAGGTTCACCCCTCCACTTT. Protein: CASSPGTGSPLHF.

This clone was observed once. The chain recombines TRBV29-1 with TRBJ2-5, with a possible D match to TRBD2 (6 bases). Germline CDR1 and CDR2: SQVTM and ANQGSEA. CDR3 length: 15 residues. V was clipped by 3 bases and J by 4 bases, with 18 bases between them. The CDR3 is CSVESPLLGGETQYF. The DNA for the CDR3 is TGCAGCGTTGAGAGCCCGTTGTTGGGGGGAGAGACCCAGTACTTC.

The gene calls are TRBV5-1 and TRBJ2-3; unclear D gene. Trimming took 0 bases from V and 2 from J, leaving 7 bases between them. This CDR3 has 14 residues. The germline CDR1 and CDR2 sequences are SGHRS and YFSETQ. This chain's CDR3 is CASSLALITDTQYF. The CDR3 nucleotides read TGCGCCAGCAGCTTGGCCTTAATCACAGATACGCAGTATTTT.

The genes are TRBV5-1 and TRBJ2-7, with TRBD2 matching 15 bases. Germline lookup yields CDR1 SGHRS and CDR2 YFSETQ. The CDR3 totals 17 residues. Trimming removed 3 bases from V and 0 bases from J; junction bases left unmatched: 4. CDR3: CASSSGLAGGPSYEQYF. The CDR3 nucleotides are TGCGCCAGCAGCTCGGGACTAGCGGGAGGTCCCTCCTACGAGCAGTACTTC. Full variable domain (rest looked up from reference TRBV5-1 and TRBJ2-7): KAGVTQTPRYLIKTRGQQVTLSCSPISGHRSVSWYQQTPGQGLQFLFEYFSETQRNKGNFPGRFSGRQFSNSRSEMNVSTLELGDSALYLCASSSGLAGGPSYEQYFGPGTRLTVT.

CDR3 in amino acids: CASRLQGTGANVLTF. CDR3 DNA: TGTGCCAGCAGGTTACAGGGAACTGGGGCCAACGTCCTGACTTTC. The chain carries TRBV27 and TRBJ2-6; D possibly corresponds to TRBD1 (6 bases). The CDR3 runs 15 residues. The germline CDR1 and CDR2 sequences are MNHEY and SMNVEV (reference sequence). Deletions cut 6 bases from V and 2 bases from J, with 11 bases between. Using reference TRBV27 and TRBJ2-6 for the parts outside the CDR3, the full variable domain is EAQVTQNPRYLITVTGKKLTVTCSQNMNHEYMSWYRQDPGLGLRQIYYSMNVEVTDKGDVPEGYKVSRKEKRNFPLILESPSPNQTSLYFCASRLQGTGANVLTFGAGSRLTVL.